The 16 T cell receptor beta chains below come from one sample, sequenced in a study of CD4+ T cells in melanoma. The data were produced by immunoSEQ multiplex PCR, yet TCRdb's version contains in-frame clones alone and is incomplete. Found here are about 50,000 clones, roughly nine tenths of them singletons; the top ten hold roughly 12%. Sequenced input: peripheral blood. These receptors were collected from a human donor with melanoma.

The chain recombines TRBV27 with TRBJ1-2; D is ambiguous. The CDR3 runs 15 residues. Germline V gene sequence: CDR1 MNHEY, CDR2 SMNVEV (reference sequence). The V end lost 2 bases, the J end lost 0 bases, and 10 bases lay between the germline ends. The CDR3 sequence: CASSLVPASNYGYTF. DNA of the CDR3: TGTGCCAGCAGTTTAGTTCCAGCCTCTAACTATGGCTACACCTTC.

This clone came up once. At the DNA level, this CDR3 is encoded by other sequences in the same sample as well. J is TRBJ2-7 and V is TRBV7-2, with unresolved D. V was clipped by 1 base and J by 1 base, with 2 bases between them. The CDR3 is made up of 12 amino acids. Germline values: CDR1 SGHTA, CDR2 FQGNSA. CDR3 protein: CASSLVSYEQYF. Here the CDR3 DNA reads TGTGCCAGCAGCTTAGTATCCTACGAGCAGTACTTC. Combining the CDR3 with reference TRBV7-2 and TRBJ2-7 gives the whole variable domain GAGVSQSPSNKVTEKGKDVELRCDPISGHTALYWYRQSLGQGLEFLIYFQGNSAPDKSGLPSDRFSAERTGGSVSTLTIQRTQQEDSAVYLCASSLVSYEQYFGPGTRLTVT.

The CDR3 loop reads CASSDQAKETQYF. CDR3 in DNA: TGTGCCAGCAGTGATCAGGCCAAAGAGACCCAGTACTTC. The chain is built from TRBV6-4 and TRBJ2-5; D gene uncertain. Per germline, CDR1 MRHNA and CDR2 SNTAGT. The CDR3 spans 13 residues. V was pared by 3 bases and J by 3 bases, with 8 bases between.

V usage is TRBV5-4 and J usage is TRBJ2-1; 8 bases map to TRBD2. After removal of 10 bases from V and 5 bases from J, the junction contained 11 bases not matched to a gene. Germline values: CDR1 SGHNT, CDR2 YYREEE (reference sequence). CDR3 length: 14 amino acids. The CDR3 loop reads CAAAGGGTNNEQFF. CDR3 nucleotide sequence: TGTGCCGCCGCCGGCGGGGGGACGAACAATGAGCAGTTCTTC.

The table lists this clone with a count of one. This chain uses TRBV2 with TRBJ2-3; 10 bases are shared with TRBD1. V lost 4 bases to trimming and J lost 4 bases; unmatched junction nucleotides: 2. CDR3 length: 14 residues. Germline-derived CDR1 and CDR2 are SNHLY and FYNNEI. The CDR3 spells CASSGTGGSDTQYF. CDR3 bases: TGTGCCAGCAGTGGGACAGGGGGGTCAGATACGCAGTATTTT. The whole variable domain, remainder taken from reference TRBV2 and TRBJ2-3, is EPEVTQTPSHQVTQMGQEVILRCVPISNHLYFYWYRQILGQKVEFLVSFYNNEISEKSEIFDDQFSVERPDGSNFTLKIRSTKLEDSAMYFCASSGTGGSDTQYFGPGTRLTVL.

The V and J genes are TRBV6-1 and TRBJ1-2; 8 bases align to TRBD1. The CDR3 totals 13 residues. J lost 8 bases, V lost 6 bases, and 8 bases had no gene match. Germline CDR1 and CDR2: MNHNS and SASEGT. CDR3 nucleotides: TGTGCCAGCAGCGGCGACAGGGGATTAGGCTACACCTTC. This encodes CASSGDRGLGYTF.

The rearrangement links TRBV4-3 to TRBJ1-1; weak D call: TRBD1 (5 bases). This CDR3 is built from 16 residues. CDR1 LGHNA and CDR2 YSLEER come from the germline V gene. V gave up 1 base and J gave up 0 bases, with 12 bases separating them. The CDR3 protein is CASSQVGGTLNTEAFF. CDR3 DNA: TGCGCCAGCAGCCAAGTCGGGGGGACTTTGAACACTGAAGCTTTCTTT.

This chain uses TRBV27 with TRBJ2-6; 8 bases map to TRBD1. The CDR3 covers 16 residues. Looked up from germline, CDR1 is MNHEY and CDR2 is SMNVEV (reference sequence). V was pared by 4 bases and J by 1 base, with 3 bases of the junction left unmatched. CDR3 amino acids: CASSSNRGSGANVLTF. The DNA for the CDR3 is TGTGCCAGCAGTTCAAACAGGGGGTCTGGGGCCAACGTCCTGACTTTC. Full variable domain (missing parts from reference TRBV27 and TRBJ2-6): EAQVTQNPRYLITVTGKKLTVTCSQNMNHEYMSWYRQDPGLGLRQIYYSMNVEVTDKGDVPEGYKVSRKEKRNFPLILESPSPNQTSLYFCASSSNRGSGANVLTFGAGSRLTVL.

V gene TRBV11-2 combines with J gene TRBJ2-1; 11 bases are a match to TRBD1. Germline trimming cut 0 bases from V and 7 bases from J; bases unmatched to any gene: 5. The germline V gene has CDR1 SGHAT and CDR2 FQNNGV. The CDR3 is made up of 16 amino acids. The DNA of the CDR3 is TGTGCCAGCAGCTTAGAGAGGACAGGGGGCGGGAATGAGCAGTTCTTC. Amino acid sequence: CASSLERTGGGNEQFF.

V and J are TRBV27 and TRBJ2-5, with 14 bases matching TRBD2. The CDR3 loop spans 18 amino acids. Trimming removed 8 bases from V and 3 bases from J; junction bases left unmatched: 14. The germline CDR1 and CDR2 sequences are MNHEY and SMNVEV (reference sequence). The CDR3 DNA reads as TGTGCCAGCGCCCGACTAGCGGGGGGGCCTTTGGGGAAAGAGACCCAGTACTTC. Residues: CASARLAGGPLGKETQYF.

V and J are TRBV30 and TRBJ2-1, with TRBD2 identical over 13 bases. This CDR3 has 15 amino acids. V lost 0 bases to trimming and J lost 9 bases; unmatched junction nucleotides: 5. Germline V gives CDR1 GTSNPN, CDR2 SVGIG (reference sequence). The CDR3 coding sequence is TGTGCCTGGAGTGTACTAGCGGGGGGGCTTGGTGAGCAGTTCTTC. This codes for CAWSVLAGGLGEQFF. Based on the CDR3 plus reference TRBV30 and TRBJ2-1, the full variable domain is SQTIHQWPATLVQPVGSPLSLECTVEGTSNPNLYWYRQAAGRGLQLLFYSVGIGQISSEVPQNLSASRPQDRQFILSSKKLLLSDSGFYLCAWSVLAGGLGEQFFGPGTRLTVL.

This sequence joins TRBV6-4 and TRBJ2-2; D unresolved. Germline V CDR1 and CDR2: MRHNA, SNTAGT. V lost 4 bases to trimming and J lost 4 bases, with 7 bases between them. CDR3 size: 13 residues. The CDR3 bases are TGTGCCAGCAGTGTCCAGCCCACCGGGGAGCTGTTTTTT. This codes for CASSVQPTGELFF.

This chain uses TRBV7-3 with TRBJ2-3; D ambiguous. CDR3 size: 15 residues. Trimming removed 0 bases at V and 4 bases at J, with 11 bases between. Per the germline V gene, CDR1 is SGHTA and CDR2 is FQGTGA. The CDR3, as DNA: TGTGCCAGCAGCTTAACTACCTCCGAGGCAGATACGCAGTATTTT. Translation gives CASSLTTSEADTQYF.

The CDR3 coding sequence is TGTGCCAGCAGCTTTGAATACACGGAGGGCAAACCCTCCTACGAGCAGTACTTC. Its protein is CASSFEYTEGKPSYEQYF. The chain couples TRBV12-1 to TRBJ2-7; the table's D call, TRBD2, was not checked against the DNA. TRBV12-1 is a pseudogene locus. CDR3 size: 18 residues.

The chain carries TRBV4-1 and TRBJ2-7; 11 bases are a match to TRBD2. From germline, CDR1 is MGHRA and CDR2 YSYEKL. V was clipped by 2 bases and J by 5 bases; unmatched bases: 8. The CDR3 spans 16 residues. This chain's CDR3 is CASSQIIAGGLNEQYF. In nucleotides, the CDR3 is TGCGCCAGCAGCCAAATCATAGCGGGGGGGCTGAACGAGCAGTACTTC.

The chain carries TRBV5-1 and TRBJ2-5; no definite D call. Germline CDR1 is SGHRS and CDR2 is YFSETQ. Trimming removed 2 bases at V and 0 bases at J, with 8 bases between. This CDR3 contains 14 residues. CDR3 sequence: CASSLVLDQETQYF. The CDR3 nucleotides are TGCGCCAGCAGCTTAGTATTGGACCAAGAGACCCAGTACTTC. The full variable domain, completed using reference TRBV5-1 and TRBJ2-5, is KAGVTQTPRYLIKTRGQQVTLSCSPISGHRSVSWYQQTPGQGLQFLFEYFSETQRNKGNFPGRFSGRQFSNSRSEMNVSTLELGDSALYLCASSLVLDQETQYFGPGTRLLVL.